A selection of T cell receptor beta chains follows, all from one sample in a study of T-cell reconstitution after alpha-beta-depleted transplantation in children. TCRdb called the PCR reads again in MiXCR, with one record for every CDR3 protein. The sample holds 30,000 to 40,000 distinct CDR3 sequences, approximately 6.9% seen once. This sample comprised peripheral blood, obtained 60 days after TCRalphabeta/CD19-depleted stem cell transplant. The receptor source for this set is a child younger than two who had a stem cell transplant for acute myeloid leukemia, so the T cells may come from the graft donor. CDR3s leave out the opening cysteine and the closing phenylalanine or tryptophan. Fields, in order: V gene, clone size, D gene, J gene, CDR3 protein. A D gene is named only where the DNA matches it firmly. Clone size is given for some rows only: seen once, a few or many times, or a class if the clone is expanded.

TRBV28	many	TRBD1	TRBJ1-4	ASSFGTGGNEKLF
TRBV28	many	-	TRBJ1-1	ASSLTREAF
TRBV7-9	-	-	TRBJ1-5	ASSSAGGKDQPQH
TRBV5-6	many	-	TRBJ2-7	ASSFLDYEQY
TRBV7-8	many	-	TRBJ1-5	ASSSDRYNQPQH
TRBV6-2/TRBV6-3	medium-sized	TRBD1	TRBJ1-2	ASRTGHGYT
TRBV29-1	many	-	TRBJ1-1	SVAGAEAF
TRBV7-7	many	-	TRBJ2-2	ASSPRGGGNTGELF
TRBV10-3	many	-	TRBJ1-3	AISLYLNGENTIY
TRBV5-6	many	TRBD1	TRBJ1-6	ASSFRDRDGSPLH
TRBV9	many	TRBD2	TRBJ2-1	ASSPTGTTDYEQF
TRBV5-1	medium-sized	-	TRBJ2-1	ASSPPVHYNEQF
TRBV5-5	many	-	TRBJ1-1	ASSLAGPLNTEAF
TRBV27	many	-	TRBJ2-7	ASSLGPSYEQY
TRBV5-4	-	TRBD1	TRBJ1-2	ASSLVRQGEYGYT
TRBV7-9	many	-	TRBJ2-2	ASSGRGGSGELF
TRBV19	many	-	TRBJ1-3	ASSRGNTIY
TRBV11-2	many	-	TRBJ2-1	ASSLDPGLPTYNEQF
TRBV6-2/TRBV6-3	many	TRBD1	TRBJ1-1	ASSLSGTEAF
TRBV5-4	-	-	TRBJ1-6	ASSPGGNSPLH
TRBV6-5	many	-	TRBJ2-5	ASSYSIMSDNQETQY
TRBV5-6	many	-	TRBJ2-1	ASSLVLGGEQF
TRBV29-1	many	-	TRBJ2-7	SVEGREYEQY
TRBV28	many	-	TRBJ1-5	ASSLIGVGNQPQH
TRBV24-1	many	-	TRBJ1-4	ATSGGAPMEKLF
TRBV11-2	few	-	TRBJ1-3	ASSLTEAGNTIY
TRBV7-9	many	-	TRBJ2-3	AGESGTDTQY
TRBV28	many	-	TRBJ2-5	ASSLPYPNIQETQY
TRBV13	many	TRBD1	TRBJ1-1	ASSHPGGQGTEAF
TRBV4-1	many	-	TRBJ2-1	ASSLLGGEQF
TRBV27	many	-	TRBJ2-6	ASTTTGANVLT
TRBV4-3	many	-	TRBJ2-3	ASSQDWDTQY
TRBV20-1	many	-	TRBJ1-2	SAVQGDAGYT
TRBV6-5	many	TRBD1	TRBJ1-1	ASSWDRGLNTEAF
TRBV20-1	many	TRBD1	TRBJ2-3	SARGPGQGVENTQY
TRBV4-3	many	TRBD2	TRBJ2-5	ASSQGSGRAGETQY
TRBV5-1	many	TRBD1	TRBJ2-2	ASSLRTGSTGELF
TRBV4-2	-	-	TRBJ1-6	ASGPGLNSPLH
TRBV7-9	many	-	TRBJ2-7	ASSPPARYEQY
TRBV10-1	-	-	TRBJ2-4	ASSVPLEVEY
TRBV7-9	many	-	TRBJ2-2	ASSLDRDGANTGELF
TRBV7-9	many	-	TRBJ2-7	ASSFKTYEQY
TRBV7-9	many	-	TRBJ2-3	ASSSPRMAQY
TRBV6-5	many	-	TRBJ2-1	ASSGLNEQF
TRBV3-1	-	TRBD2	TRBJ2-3	ATSQEGLAGETATQY
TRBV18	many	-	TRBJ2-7	ASSPPAGWVQY
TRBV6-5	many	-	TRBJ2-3	ASYQGNTQY
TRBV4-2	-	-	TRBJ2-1	AMGLHGTSSSPYNEQF
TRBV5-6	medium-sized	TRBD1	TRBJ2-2	ASSLRDRALGELF
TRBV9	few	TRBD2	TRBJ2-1	ASTGASGRYEQF
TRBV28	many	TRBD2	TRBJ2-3	ASRPTLAGAQDTQY
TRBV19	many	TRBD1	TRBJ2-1	ASNHGTGGNEQF
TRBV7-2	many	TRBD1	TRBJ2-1	ASRRDSSYNEQF
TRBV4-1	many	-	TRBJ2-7	ASSQERYGGPYEQY
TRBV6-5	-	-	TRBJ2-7	ASSSLTGGTYEQY
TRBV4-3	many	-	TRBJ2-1	ASSQDRNSGSYNEQF
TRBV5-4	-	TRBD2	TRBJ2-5	ASREAGAVRETQY
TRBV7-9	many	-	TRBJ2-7	ASSSPAGEQY